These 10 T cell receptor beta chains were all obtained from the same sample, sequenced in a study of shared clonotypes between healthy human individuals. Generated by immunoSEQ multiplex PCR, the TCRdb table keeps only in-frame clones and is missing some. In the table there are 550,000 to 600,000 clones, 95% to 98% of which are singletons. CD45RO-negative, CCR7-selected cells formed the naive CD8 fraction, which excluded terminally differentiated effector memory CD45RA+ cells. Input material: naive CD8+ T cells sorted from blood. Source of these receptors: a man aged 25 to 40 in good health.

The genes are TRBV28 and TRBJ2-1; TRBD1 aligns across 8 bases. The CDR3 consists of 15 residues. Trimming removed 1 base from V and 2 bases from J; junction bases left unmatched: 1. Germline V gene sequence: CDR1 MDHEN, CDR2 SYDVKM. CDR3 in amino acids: CASSLLDRAYNEQFF. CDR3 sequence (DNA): TGTGCCAGCAGTTTATTGGACAGGGCCTACAATGAGCAGTTCTTC.

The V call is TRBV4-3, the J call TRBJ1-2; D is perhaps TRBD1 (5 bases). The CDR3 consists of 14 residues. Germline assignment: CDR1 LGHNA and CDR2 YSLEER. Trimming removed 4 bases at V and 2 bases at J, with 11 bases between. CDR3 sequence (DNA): TGCGCCAGCAGCCCCGCGGCAGGGAACTATGGCTACACCTTC. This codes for CASSPAAGNYGYTF.

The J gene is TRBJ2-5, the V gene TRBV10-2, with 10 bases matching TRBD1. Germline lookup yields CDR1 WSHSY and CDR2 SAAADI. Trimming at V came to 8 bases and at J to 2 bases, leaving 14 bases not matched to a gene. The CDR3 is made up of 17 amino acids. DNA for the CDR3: TGCGCCAGCGCGTACTTTCCGGGACAGGGGAGTCAAGAGACCCAGTACTTC. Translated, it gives CASAYFPGQGSQETQYF.

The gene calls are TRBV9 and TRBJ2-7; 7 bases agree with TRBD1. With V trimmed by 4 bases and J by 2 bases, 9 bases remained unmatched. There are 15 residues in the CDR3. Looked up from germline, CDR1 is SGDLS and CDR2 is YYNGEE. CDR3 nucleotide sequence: TGTGCCAGCAGCCCCCCAGACAGGGATGCCTACGAGCAGTACTTC. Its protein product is CASSPPDRDAYEQYF.

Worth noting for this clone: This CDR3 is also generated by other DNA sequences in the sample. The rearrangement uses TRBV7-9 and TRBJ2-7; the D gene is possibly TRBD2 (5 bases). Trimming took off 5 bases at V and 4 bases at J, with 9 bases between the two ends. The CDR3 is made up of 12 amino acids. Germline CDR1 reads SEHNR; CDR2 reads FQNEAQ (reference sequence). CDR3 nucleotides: TGTGCCAGCAGCCCTACGGGGTACGAGCAGTACTTC. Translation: CASSPTGYEQYF.

CDR3 loop: CASSLVLAGFQETQYF. The CDR3 coding sequence is TGCGCCAGCAGCTTGGTTCTAGCGGGGTTCCAAGAGACCCAGTACTTC. The chain employs TRBV5-1 and TRBJ2-5; 9 bases align to TRBD2. The CDR3 spans 16 residues. Germline CDR1 reads SGHRS; CDR2 reads YFSETQ. J lost 1 base, V lost 0 bases, and 4 bases had no gene match.

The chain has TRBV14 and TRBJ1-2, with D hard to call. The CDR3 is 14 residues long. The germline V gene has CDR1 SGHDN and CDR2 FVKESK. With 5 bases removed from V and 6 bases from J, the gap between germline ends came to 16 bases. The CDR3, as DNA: TGTGCCAGCAGCTCTCTCAGAGGGCGGGATGGCTACACCTTC. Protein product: CASSSLRGRDGYTF.

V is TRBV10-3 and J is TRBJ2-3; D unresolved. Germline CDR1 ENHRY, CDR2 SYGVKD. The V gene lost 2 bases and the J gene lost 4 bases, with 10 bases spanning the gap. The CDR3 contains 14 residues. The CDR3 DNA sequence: TGTGCCATCAGTGAGCCAGGATCGCCAGATACGCAGTATTTT. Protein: CAISEPGSPDTQYF.

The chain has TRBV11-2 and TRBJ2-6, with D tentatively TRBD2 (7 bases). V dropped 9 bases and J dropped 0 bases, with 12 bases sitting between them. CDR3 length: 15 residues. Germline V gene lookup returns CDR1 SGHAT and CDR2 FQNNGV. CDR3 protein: CASGGAPSGANVLTF. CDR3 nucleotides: TGTGCCAGTGGGGGGGCTCCCTCTGGGGCCAACGTCCTGACTTTC.

The CDR3 loop is CASSGREPATF. The CDR3 nucleotides read TGTGCCAGCAGTGGGCGGGAGCCGGCCACCTTC. This rearrangement joins TRBV6-1 to TRBJ1-2; no definite D call. V was clipped by 4 bases and J by 13 bases, with 13 bases between them. This CDR3 contains 11 residues. CDR1 is MNHNS, CDR2 SASEGT, per germline.